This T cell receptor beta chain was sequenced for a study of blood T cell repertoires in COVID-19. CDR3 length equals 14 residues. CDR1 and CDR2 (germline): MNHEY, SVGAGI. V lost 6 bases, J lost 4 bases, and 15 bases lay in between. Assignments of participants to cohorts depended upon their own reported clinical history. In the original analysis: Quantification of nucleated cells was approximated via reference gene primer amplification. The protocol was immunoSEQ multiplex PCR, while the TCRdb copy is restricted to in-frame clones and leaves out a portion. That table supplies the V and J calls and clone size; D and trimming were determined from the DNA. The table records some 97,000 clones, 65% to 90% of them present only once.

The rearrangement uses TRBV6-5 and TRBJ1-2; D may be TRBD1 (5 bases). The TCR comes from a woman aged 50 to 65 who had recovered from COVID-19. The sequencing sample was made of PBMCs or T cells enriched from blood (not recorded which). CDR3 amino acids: CASSNGGIGYGYTF. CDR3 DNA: TGTGCCAGCAGCAACGGGGGGATCGGCTATGGCTACACCTTC.